A selection of T cell receptor beta chains follows, all from one sample in a study of blood T cell repertoires in COVID-19. Using immunoSEQ multiplex PCR, the repertoire was profiled, and TCRdb retains in-frame clones only, with some absent. The data show 130,000 or so clones, with approximately 90% seen just once and 1.5% to 1.7% held by the top ten. Source material: peripheral blood. These receptors came from a human donor in a cohort sampled during active COVID-19. CDR3s leave out the opening cysteine and the closing phenylalanine or tryptophan.

AISAKNRGGTEAF | TRBJ1-1 | TRBV10-3
ASSLGLNSPLH | TRBJ1-6 | TRBV18
ASSQDSAGYSTDTQY | TRBJ2-3 | TRBV4-1
ASIKGQYTEAF | TRBJ1-1 | TRBV7-9
ASSLARILVVRSPLH | TRBJ1-6 | TRBV27
ASSLRGGWETQY | TRBJ2-5 | TRBV7-2
SVEGLDYEQY | TRBJ2-7 | TRBV29-1
ASRRSLNQPQH | TRBJ1-5 | TRBV12-3/TRBV12-4
ASSPLGQSNGAQY | TRBJ2-5 | TRBV28
ASSLDIAGGPGEQY | TRBJ2-7 | TRBV5-1
ASSQGGEDTYEQY | TRBJ2-7 | TRBV4-2
ASSKRKDSYEQY | TRBJ2-7 | TRBV6-6
SVALATSYEQY | TRBJ2-7 | TRBV29-1
ARSHVRGTRHGYT | TRBJ1-2 | TRBV10-1
ASSPVSTEAF | TRBJ1-1 | TRBV18
ASSSPPGDGANVLT | TRBJ2-6 | TRBV28
ASRSTGTYGYT | TRBJ1-2 | TRBV27
ASSEGGLDTQY | TRBJ2-3 | TRBV2
ATSDSGRETNYGYT | TRBJ1-2 | TRBV24-1
ASSFPGGPNNEQF | TRBJ2-1 | TRBV11-2
ASSVDSAYEQY | TRBJ2-7 | TRBV19
ASRDQADSKPRGYT | TRBJ1-2 | TRBV28
ASSWGVDEKLF | TRBJ1-4 | TRBV5-4
SVEVGSREQF | TRBJ2-1 | TRBV29-1
ASSFPGAGYT | TRBJ1-2 | TRBV12-3/TRBV12-4
ASSSSWDEQF | TRBJ2-1 | TRBV28
ASSLRSVSYNSPLH | TRBJ1-6 | TRBV7-9
AWSVTGGASEQY | TRBJ2-7 | TRBV30
ASNPTGNQETQY | TRBJ2-5 | TRBV27
ASSLIGENTEAF | TRBJ1-1 | TRBV7-9
ASSWTVQETQY | TRBJ2-5 | TRBV5-1
ASRRAGTGGDQPQH | TRBJ1-5 | TRBV27
ASNRGGEGYT | TRBJ1-2 | TRBV7-9
ASSESWYRNEQF | TRBJ2-1 | TRBV10-1
ASRDRPSYEQY | TRBJ2-7 | TRBV6-5
ASSSGTGREKLF | TRBJ1-4 | TRBV5-4
ASSFKPQETQY | TRBJ2-5 | TRBV5-5
ASSLRDTYTGELF | TRBJ2-2 | TRBV7-8
ASSLTSGGRETQY | TRBJ2-5 | TRBV27
ASSLGLAGALSLEQF | TRBJ2-1 | TRBV5-4
ASSQKAGDPQNTEAF | TRBJ1-1 | TRBV7-9
ASSLDVTGFEQY | TRBJ2-7 | TRBV7-9
SASGREGLSDTQY | TRBJ2-3 | TRBV20-1
ASSISGGGYT | TRBJ1-2 | TRBV19
ASSRGPTEAF | TRBJ1-1 | TRBV3-1/TRBV3-2
ASSLGPGGDNEQF | TRBJ2-1 | TRBV5-6
ASSLGGQYNEQF | TRBJ2-1 | TRBV11-3
ASSLTGMRGAYEQY | TRBJ2-7 | TRBV27
SGVDRNYGYT | TRBJ1-2 | TRBV29-1
ASSLQGPPYEQY | TRBJ2-7 | TRBV5-1
ASSLRQGDQPQH | TRBJ1-5 | TRBV6-2/TRBV6-3
ASSFRQGAGEQY | TRBJ2-7 | TRBV6-6
ASSQEQRNTEAF | TRBJ1-1 | TRBV4-2